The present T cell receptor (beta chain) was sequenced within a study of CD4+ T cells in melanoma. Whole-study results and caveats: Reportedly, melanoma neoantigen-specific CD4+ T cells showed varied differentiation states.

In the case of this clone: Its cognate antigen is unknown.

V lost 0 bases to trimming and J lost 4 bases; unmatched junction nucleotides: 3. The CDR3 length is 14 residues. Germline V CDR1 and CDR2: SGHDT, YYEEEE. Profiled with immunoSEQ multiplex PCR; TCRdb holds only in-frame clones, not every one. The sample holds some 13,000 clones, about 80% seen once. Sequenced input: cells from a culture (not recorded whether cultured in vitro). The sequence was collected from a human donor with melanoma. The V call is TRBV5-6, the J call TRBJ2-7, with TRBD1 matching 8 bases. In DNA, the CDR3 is TGTGCCAGCAGCTTGGACAGGGGGAAATACGAGCAGTACTTC. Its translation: CASSLDRGKYEQYF.